This TCR beta chain was profiled in a study of cytomegalovirus exposure and HLA in healthy donors. General study findings and limits: The authors enumerated over 150 TCR beta chains as linked to cytomegalovirus. A prior analysis recorded that most TCR beta V segments were productive about 87% or about 30% of the time. A likely sequencing artifact accounted for one observed cluster of highly shared sequence variants. In most subjects, TCR beta sequences reportedly gave accurate predictions of HLA-A and HLA-B alleles.

Researchers ran the PCR with 60 Vbeta and 13 Jbeta primers. Sequencing was performed with immunoSEQ multiplex PCR; in TCRdb, only in-frame clones are kept and a portion is missing. The profile shows some 110,000 clones, around 77% of them singletons. With respect to this clone: Its antigen is unidentified.

Germline V CDR1 and CDR2: LNHNV, YYDKDF (reference sequence). The ends were cut back, 5 bases at V and 0 bases at J, with 10 bases in the middle. This CDR3 is 15 amino acids long. The chain has TRBV15 and TRBJ1-4; D might be TRBD1 (6 bases). The TCR sequence derives from a man in his fifties in good health and CMV-seropositive. Sequences were obtained from PBMCs. The CDR3 reads CATSSRTATNEKLFF. The CDR3 region has the DNA TGTGCCACCAGCTCTAGGACAGCAACTAATGAAAAACTGTTTTTT. The full variable domain, completed using reference TRBV15 and TRBJ1-4, is DAMVIQNPRYQVTQFGKPVTLSCSQTLNHNVMYWYQQKSSQAPKLLFHYYDKDFNNEADTPDNFQSRRPNTSFCFLDIRSPGLGDTAMYLCATSSRTATNEKLFFGSGTQLSVL.